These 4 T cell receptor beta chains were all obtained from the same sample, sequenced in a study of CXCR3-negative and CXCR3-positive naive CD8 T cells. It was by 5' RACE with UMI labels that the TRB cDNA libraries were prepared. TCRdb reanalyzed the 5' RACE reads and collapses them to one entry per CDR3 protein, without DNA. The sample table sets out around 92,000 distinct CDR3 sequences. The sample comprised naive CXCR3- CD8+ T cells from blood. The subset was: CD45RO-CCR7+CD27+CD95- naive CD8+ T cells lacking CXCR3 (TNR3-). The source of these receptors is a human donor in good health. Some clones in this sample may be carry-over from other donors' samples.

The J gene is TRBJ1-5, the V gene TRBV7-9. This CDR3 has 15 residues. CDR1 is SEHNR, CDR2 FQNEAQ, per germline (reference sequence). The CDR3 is CASSYEAGSNQPQHF.

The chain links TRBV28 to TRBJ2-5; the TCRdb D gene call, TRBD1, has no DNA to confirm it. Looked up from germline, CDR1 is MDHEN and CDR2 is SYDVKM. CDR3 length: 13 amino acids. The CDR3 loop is CASSFRGGETQYF.

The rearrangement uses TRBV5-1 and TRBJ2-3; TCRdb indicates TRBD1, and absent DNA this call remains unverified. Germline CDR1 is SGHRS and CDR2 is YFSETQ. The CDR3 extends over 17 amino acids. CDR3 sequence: CASSLDGVGQGTDTQYF.

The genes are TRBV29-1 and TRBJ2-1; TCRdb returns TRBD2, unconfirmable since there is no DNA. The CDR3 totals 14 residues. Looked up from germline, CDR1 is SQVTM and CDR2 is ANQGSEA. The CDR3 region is CSVGPSGTLDEQFF.